One sample yielded the 15 T cell receptor beta chains listed below, sequenced in a study of blood T cell repertoires in COVID-19. Here immunoSEQ multiplex PCR was the method, and the copy in TCRdb shows in-frame clones only, minus some. The repertoire holds around 200,000 clones, with roughly 89% as singletons. The sample taken for sequencing was peripheral blood. These receptors all stem from a man younger than 30 with active or convalescent COVID-19.

The rearrangement uses TRBV6-5 and TRBJ1-1; tentative D call: TRBD1 (6 bases). Germline lookup yields CDR1 MNHEY and CDR2 SVGAGI. The length of the CDR3 is 15 residues. V was trimmed by 6 bases and J by 0 bases, leaving 14 bases between them. The CDR3 region is CASRFHREMNTEAFF. CDR3 DNA: TGTGCCAGCAGATTCCACAGGGAAATGAACACTGAAGCTTTCTTT.

This clone has ten or more counts. The J gene is TRBJ1-1, the V gene TRBV28; tentative D call: TRBD1 (6 bases). Trimming cost V 4 bases and J 0 bases, with 12 bases left between them. The CDR3 totals 15 residues. Germline loops: CDR1 MDHEN, CDR2 SYDVKM. The CDR3: CASSSGQIMNTEAFF. Written as DNA, the CDR3 is TGTGCCAGCAGTTCCGGACAGATCATGAACACTGAAGCTTTCTTT.

The gene calls are TRBV2 and TRBJ1-3, with TRBD1 as a possible D gene (6 bases). Trimming took off 6 bases at V and 2 bases at J, with 8 bases between the two ends. The CDR3 has 13 residues. Germline-derived CDR1 and CDR2 are SNHLY and FYNNEI. CDR3 coding DNA: TGTGCCAGCAGGGGGGACACTGGAAACACCATATATTTT. Protein: CASRGDTGNTIYF.

The chain uses TRBV11-2 and TRBJ1-1, with 7 bases lining up with TRBD1. The CDR3 length is 16 residues. Germline lookup yields CDR1 SGHAT and CDR2 FQNNGV. Unmatched junction bases numbered 8, after V lost 2 bases and J lost 2 bases. In DNA, the CDR3 is TGTGCCAGCAGCTTAAACCCGAGGGGGCCCAACACTGAAGCTTTCTTT. Protein product: CASSLNPRGPNTEAFF.

The CDR3 coding sequence is TGTGCCAGCACCTCCTCCTCATTAGGAGTCACCATATATTTT. This encodes CASTSSSLGVTIYF. This chain uses TRBV2 with TRBJ1-3; D gene ambiguous. V lost 7 bases and J lost 9, with 19 bases in between. CDR3 length: 14 residues. The germline V gene has CDR1 SNHLY and CDR2 FYNNEI.

The chain employs TRBV5-5 and TRBJ2-7, with D unclear. V lost 2 bases to trimming and J lost 3 bases, with 9 bases between them. The germline V gene encodes CDR1 SGHKS and CDR2 YYEKEE (reference sequence). This CDR3 has 13 residues. CDR3 bases: TGTGCCAGCAGCTTAAACAGAATCTACGAGCAGTACGTC. Its protein is CASSLNRIYEQYV.

This rearrangement joins TRBV5-1 to TRBJ2-7; no definite D call. The germline V and J ends were trimmed by 0 bases and 6 bases, with 10 bases remaining between them. The CDR3 length is 13 residues. The V gene's germline CDR1 is SGHRS and CDR2 YFSETQ. DNA for the CDR3: TGCGCCAGCAGCTTGGAGCTGGTCGGCGAGCAGTACTTC. The encoded protein is CASSLELVGEQYF.

There are a few counts of this clone. V and J are TRBV4-1 and TRBJ2-3; D possibly corresponds to TRBD2 (7 bases). The CDR3 is 14 amino acids. CDR1 and CDR2 (germline): MGHRA, YSYEKL. Trimming removed 11 bases from V and 0 bases from J, with 15 bases in between. The chain's CDR3 is CAGRGASSTDTQYF. CDR3 bases: TGCGCCGGCCGGGGGGCCTCTAGCACAGATACGCAGTATTTT.

This chain joins TRBV18 and TRBJ1-1; 8 bases fit TRBD1. The V gene's germline CDR1 is KGHSH and CDR2 LQKENI. The J segment lost 2 bases and the V segment lost 8 bases, leaving 7 bases of the junction unmatched. This CDR3 comprises 14 residues. In DNA, the CDR3 is TGTGCCAGCGCCGGGACAGGTGTCAACACTGAAGCTTTCTTT. Translating it yields CASAGTGVNTEAFF. Based on the CDR3 plus reference TRBV18 and TRBJ1-1, the full variable domain is NAGVMQNPRHLVRRRGQEARLRCSPMKGHSHVYWYRQLPEEGLKFMVYLQKENIIDESGMPKERFSAEFPKEGPSILRIQQVVRGDSAAYFCASAGTGVNTEAFFGQGTRLTVV.

The chain uses TRBV6-1 and TRBJ1-2; tentatively, D is TRBD1 (5 bases). The CDR3 has 15 amino acids. CDR1 and CDR2 from the germline V gene are MNHNS and SASEGT. V lost 1 base to trimming and J lost 2 bases, with 11 bases between them. CDR3 protein: CASSEGLGPNYGYTF. CDR3 bases: TGTGCCAGCAGTGAAGGGTTGGGGCCGAACTATGGCTACACCTTC.

The V and J genes are TRBV7-8 and TRBJ1-2, with 8 bases lining up with TRBD1. The germline V gene has CDR1 SGHVS and CDR2 FQNEAQ. This CDR3 has 13 residues. V gave up 6 bases and J gave up 4 bases; unmatched junction bases: 4. CDR3 nucleotide sequence: TGTGCCAGCAGAGGGACAGGCCTCTATGGCTACACCTTC. Protein product: CASRGTGLYGYTF.

The J gene is TRBJ2-7, the V gene TRBV2; TRBD2 matches 10 bases. The CDR3 is 14 residues long. Germline loops: CDR1 SNHLY, CDR2 FYNNEI. The V segment lost 4 bases and the J segment 4 bases; nucleotides outside the gene matches: 4. CDR3 loop: CASSVAGGGYEQYV. CDR3 DNA sequence: TGTGCCAGCAGTGTAGCGGGGGGTGGGTACGAGCAGTACGTC.

V and J are TRBV28 and TRBJ1-1; D might be TRBD1 (6 bases). This CDR3 comprises 16 residues. CDR1 MDHEN and CDR2 SYDVKM come from the germline V gene. Trimming removed 3 bases from V and 1 base from J, with 15 bases in between. CDR3 bases: TGTGCCAGCAGTTTGTTCGGGGGGCGAGGGAACACTGAAGCTTTCTTT. This sequence encodes CASSLFGGRGNTEAFF. Complete variable domain (other parts from reference TRBV28 and TRBJ1-1): DVKVTQSSRYLVKRTGEKVFLECVQDMDHENMFWYRQDPGLGLRLIYFSYDVKMKEKGDIPEGYSVSREKKERFSLILESASTNQTSMYLCASSLFGGRGNTEAFFGQGTRLTVV.

V is TRBV2 and J is TRBJ2-2, with 9 bases fitting TRBD2. J was trimmed by 0 bases and V by 3 bases; bases with no gene match: 2. The CDR3 runs 16 residues. Germline values: CDR1 SNHLY, CDR2 FYNNEI. The CDR3 sequence is CASSDWTSANTGELFF. CDR3 DNA sequence: TGTGCCAGCAGTGACTGGACTAGCGCGAACACCGGGGAGCTGTTTTTT.

The chain carries TRBV12-3 or TRBV12-4 and TRBJ2-1; D call uncertain. The CDR3 runs to 12 residues. V was pared by 5 bases and J by 6 bases, with 8 bases between. The CDR3 DNA reads as TGTGCCAGCAGTCCCTTTTCCAATGAGCAGTTCTTC. Its translation is CASSPFSNEQFF.